The rows below give T cell receptor beta chains drawn from one sample of a study of blood T cell repertoires in COVID-19. TCRdb's copy holds only in-frame clones and misses some; the assay was immunoSEQ multiplex PCR. Counted here are 200,000 to 300,000 clones, around 89% occurring once; the ten biggest clones make up 4.1%. The sequenced sample was PBMCs or T cells enriched from blood (not recorded which). The receptors here all came from a woman aged 25 to 39 who had recovered from COVID-19. Both conserved end residues are part of each CDR3. The order of the fields is V gene, D gene, clone size, J gene, CDR3 DNA, CDR3 protein. The D gene is left open where the match is weak. Only some rows state a clone size, as once, few, many or a class for expanded clones.

V: TRBV28; D: -; size: -; J: TRBJ1-4; DNA: TGTGCCAGCAGTCCCGCGGGACGCCGCCTTAATGAAAAACTGTTTTTT; CDR3: CASSPAGRRLNEKLFF
V: TRBV4-3; D: -; size: -; J: TRBJ1-4; DNA: TGCGCCAGCAGCCCCGACACTTTGAGCGAAAAACTGTTTTTT; CDR3: CASSPDTLSEKLFF
V: TRBV27; D: TRBD1; size: once; J: TRBJ2-2; DNA: TGTGCCAGCAGCCGATACAGGGGTAGCACCGGGGAGCTGTTTTTT; CDR3: CASSRYRGSTGELFF
V: TRBV11-3; D: TRBD1; size: -; J: TRBJ2-5; DNA: TGTGCCAGCAGCCCGGGACAGGGGATTGAGACCCAGTACTTC; CDR3: CASSPGQGIETQYF
V: TRBV10-3; D: TRBD1; size: -; J: TRBJ1-3; DNA: TGTGCCAATCAGGGGGCGCTCGGAAACACCATATATTTT; CDR3: CANQGALGNTIYF
V: TRBV19; D: -; size: -; J: TRBJ1-2; DNA: TGTGCCAGTACTCCCGTTGGGGGCCTCCTAGGGGGCTACACCTTC; CDR3: CASTPVGGLLGGYTF
V: TRBV27; D: -; size: -; J: TRBJ2-1; DNA: TGTGCCAGCAGTTTATTGGCGGGGAGCTCCTACAATGAGCAGTTCTTC; CDR3: CASSLLAGSSYNEQFF
V: TRBV6-2/TRBV6-3; D: -; size: -; J: TRBJ2-5; DNA: TGTGCCAGCAGTACGCGGCCGGCGGGATATGGGGTAGAGACCCAGTACTTC; CDR3: CASSTRPAGYGVETQYF
V: TRBV29-1; D: TRBD1; size: -; J: TRBJ2-2; DNA: TGCAGCGTTGTACAGGGGGCCACCGGGGAGCTGTTTTTT; CDR3: CSVVQGATGELFF
V: TRBV5-1; D: TRBD1; size: -; J: TRBJ2-5; DNA: TGCGCCAGCAGCCAACAGGGGGCGTCCCAAGAGACCCAGTACTTC; CDR3: CASSQQGASQETQYF
V: TRBV11-3; D: -; size: -; J: TRBJ2-3; DNA: TGTGCCAGCAGCCTAGGAGCGGGAGATACGCAGTATTTT; CDR3: CASSLGAGDTQYF
V: TRBV4-1; D: -; size: -; J: TRBJ2-5; DNA: TGCGCCAGCAGCCAAGGGAGAATGCGCGGGGAAGAGACCCAGTACTTC; CDR3: CASSQGRMRGEETQYF
V: TRBV28; D: TRBD2; size: -; J: TRBJ2-7; DNA: TGTGCCAGCAGTTTCGCGGGGGTGTTACTGTACGAGCAGTACTTC; CDR3: CASSFAGVLLYEQYF
V: TRBV6-5; D: -; size: once; J: TRBJ2-3; DNA: TGTGCCAGCAGTTCCCTCGGTGAGGGGGCAGATACGCAGTATTTT; CDR3: CASSSLGEGADTQYF
V: TRBV25-1; D: TRBD1; size: -; J: TRBJ2-2; DNA: TGTGCCAGCAGTCTACAAGGACAGGACTCAGTAGGGGAGCTGTTTTTT; CDR3: CASSLQGQDSVGELFF
V: TRBV10-2; D: TRBD1; size: -; J: TRBJ1-1; DNA: TGCGCCAGCAGCCGGGACAGGGGGATTCAAGCTTTCTTT; CDR3: CASSRDRGIQAFF
V: TRBV18; D: TRBD1; size: -; J: TRBJ2-5; DNA: TGTGCCAGCCTAGACAGGGGAGAGACCCAGTACTTC; CDR3: CASLDRGETQYF
V: TRBV5-1; D: TRBD1; size: -; J: TRBJ2-5; DNA: TGCGCCAGCAGCTTGGAGGACAGGGGGACGGGAACCCAGTACTTC; CDR3: CASSLEDRGTGTQYF
V: TRBV18; D: TRBD2; size: -; J: TRBJ2-1; DNA: TGTGCCAGCTCACCATCAGCGGGAGGGGATGGCAATGAGCAGTTCTTC; CDR3: CASSPSAGGDGNEQFF
V: TRBV4-2; D: -; size: -; J: TRBJ1-1; DNA: TGTGCCAGCAGCCAAGGAGGGAACACTGAAGCTTTCTTT; CDR3: CASSQGGNTEAFF
V: TRBV5-8; D: TRBD1; size: -; J: TRBJ1-2; DNA: TGTGCCAGCAGCCAAGACAGGGGAGCCGGCTATGGCTACACCTTC; CDR3: CASSQDRGAGYGYTF
V: TRBV29-1; D: TRBD1; size: -; J: TRBJ1-2; DNA: TGCAGCGTTGAAGCAGGACAGGGGGTAGGTGGCTACACCTTC; CDR3: CSVEAGQGVGGYTF
V: TRBV29-1; D: -; size: once; J: TRBJ1-5; DNA: TGCAGCGCCATGGGCCTCGGACAAGGTCAGCCCCAGCATTTT; CDR3: CSAMGLGQGQPQHF
V: TRBV28; D: -; size: -; J: TRBJ2-7; DNA: TGTGCCAGCAACTTTCTGGGGGGCTACGAGCAGTACTTC; CDR3: CASNFLGGYEQYF
V: TRBV2; D: -; size: -; J: TRBJ1-2; DNA: TGTGCCAGCAGTGAGGACACCCCGGAGCTTGGTGGCTACACCTTC; CDR3: CASSEDTPELGGYTF
V: TRBV7-3; D: -; size: -; J: TRBJ2-5; DNA: TGTGCCAGCAGCCCTACTCCGACAGTTGGGGAGACCCAGTACTTC; CDR3: CASSPTPTVGETQYF
V: TRBV28; D: TRBD1; size: -; J: TRBJ1-4; DNA: TGTGCCAGCAGTTCCCCAGACAGGGCGGAAGAAAAACTGTTTTTT; CDR3: CASSSPDRAEEKLFF
V: TRBV25-1; D: -; size: -; J: TRBJ1-1; DNA: TGTGCCAGCAGTGAAGGGGCAATCGTTGCTGAAGCTTTCTTT; CDR3: CASSEGAIVAEAFF
V: TRBV9; D: TRBD1; size: few; J: TRBJ1-6; DNA: TGTGCCAGCAGCGTCGGGACAGGGTATTCACCCCTCCACTTT; CDR3: CASSVGTGYSPLHF
V: TRBV7-2; D: TRBD1; size: -; J: TRBJ1-2; DNA: TGTGCCAGCAGCTTAGTCCGGACAGGGGCTGGCTACACCTTC; CDR3: CASSLVRTGAGYTF
V: TRBV5-6; D: -; size: -; J: TRBJ2-5; DNA: TGTGCCAGCAGCTTGGGGGTCCCGCGGGCCCAAGAGACCCAGTACTTC; CDR3: CASSLGVPRAQETQYF
V: TRBV4-3; D: TRBD1; size: once; J: TRBJ1-2; DNA: TGCGCCAGCAGCCGAGGACAGGGACTCAACTATGGCTACACCTTC; CDR3: CASSRGQGLNYGYTF
V: TRBV10-3; D: -; size: -; J: TRBJ1-2; DNA: TGTGCCATCAGTGAACTTAACTATGGCTACACCTTC; CDR3: CAISELNYGYTF
V: TRBV28; D: -; size: -; J: TRBJ1-2; DNA: TGTGCCAGCAGTTCGGCAGGGATAGACTATGGCTACACCTTC; CDR3: CASSSAGIDYGYTF
V: TRBV24-1; D: -; size: -; J: TRBJ1-1; DNA: TGTGCCACCAGAAGGGACAAATACACTGAAGCTTTCTTT; CDR3: CATRRDKYTEAFF
V: TRBV28; D: -; size: -; J: TRBJ1-2; DNA: TGTGCCAGCAGTACCCCCGGGACACGCAGTTTGAGCTATGGCTACACCTTC; CDR3: CASSTPGTRSLSYGYTF
V: TRBV28; D: TRBD1; size: -; J: TRBJ2-2; DNA: TGTGCCAGCAGAACCCGGGACAGGGGAAACACCGGGGAGCTGTTTTTT; CDR3: CASRTRDRGNTGELFF
V: TRBV3-1/TRBV3-2; D: TRBD1; size: -; J: TRBJ2-3; DNA: TGTGCCAGCAGCCAATGGGGGACAGGCACAGATACGCAGTATTTT; CDR3: CASSQWGTGTDTQYF
V: TRBV10-3; D: TRBD1; size: -; J: TRBJ1-3; DNA: TGTGCCATCAGTGAGCCGGGACAGGGGGGAAACACCATATATTTT; CDR3: CAISEPGQGGNTIYF
V: TRBV28; D: TRBD1; size: -; J: TRBJ2-7; DNA: TGTGCCAGCAGTCAAGGGGGACAGTCCGAATTC; CDR3: CASSQGGQSEF
V: TRBV5-5; D: -; size: -; J: TRBJ2-7; DNA: TGTGCCAGCAGCCAGCTCGGCGGCTCGAGCTCCTACGAGCAGTACTTC; CDR3: CASSQLGGSSSYEQYF
V: TRBV5-6; D: -; size: -; J: TRBJ2-7; DNA: TGTGCCAGCAGCTGGGCGAGTTACGAGCAGTACTTC; CDR3: CASSWASYEQYF
V: TRBV7-8; D: -; size: -; J: TRBJ1-5; DNA: TGTGCCAGCAGCCCCGTGGGGGGGGCCGGCAATCAGCCCCAGCATTTT; CDR3: CASSPVGGAGNQPQHF
V: TRBV3-1/TRBV3-2; D: -; size: -; J: TRBJ1-1; DNA: TGTGCCAGCAGCCAAGTAGGAGGGAGGACTGAAGCTTTCTTT; CDR3: CASSQVGGRTEAFF
V: TRBV7-2; D: -; size: -; J: TRBJ2-5; DNA: TGTGCCAGCAGCTCCCTAGCCCAAGAGACCCAGTACTTC; CDR3: CASSSLAQETQYF
V: TRBV28; D: TRBD2; size: -; J: TRBJ2-2; DNA: TGTGCCAGCAGGGGAGCGGGATCGAACACCGGGGAGCTGTTTTTT; CDR3: CASRGAGSNTGELFF
V: TRBV29-1; D: TRBD1; size: once; J: TRBJ2-7; DNA: TGCAGCGCAGGACAGGGTACTTACGAGCAGTACTTC; CDR3: CSAGQGTYEQYF
V: TRBV9; D: -; size: -; J: TRBJ1-3; DNA: TGTGCCAGCAGCGTGAGGACAGAGGGAAACACCATATATTTT; CDR3: CASSVRTEGNTIYF
V: TRBV30; D: -; size: -; J: TRBJ2-7; DNA: TGTGCCTGGTCCGGGACTCTGAGCTCCTACGAGCAGTACTTC; CDR3: CAWSGTLSSYEQYF
V: TRBV27; D: -; size: -; J: TRBJ2-1; DNA: TGTGCCAGCAGTCCGGGGAGCGCGGTCTTCAATGAGCAGTTCTTC; CDR3: CASSPGSAVFNEQFF
V: TRBV25-1; D: -; size: -; J: TRBJ2-6; DNA: TGTGCCAGACCCGAGGCGGGGGCCAACGTCCTGACTTTC; CDR3: CARPEAGANVLTF
V: TRBV4-2; D: TRBD1; size: -; J: TRBJ1-2; DNA: TGTGCCAGCAGCCCGGGACAGAAGGATGGCTACACCTTC; CDR3: CASSPGQKDGYTF
V: TRBV15; D: -; size: -; J: TRBJ1-2; DNA: TGTGCCACCAGCAGAGATACAGGAGACTATGGCTACACCTTC; CDR3: CATSRDTGDYGYTF
V: TRBV29-1; D: -; size: -; J: TRBJ2-4; DNA: TGCAGCGTTGCCGGGACAAGACTAGCCAAAAACATTCAGTACTTC; CDR3: CSVAGTRLAKNIQYF
V: TRBV7-9; D: -; size: -; J: TRBJ1-2; DNA: TGTGCCAGCAGCCCCGTTCGGACAGCCTCTAACTATGGCTACACCTTC; CDR3: CASSPVRTASNYGYTF
V: TRBV2; D: TRBD1; size: once; J: TRBJ1-2; DNA: TGTGCCAGCAGTGAACCCGGGACAGGATTTGGCTACACCTTC; CDR3: CASSEPGTGFGYTF
V: TRBV13; D: TRBD2; size: -; J: TRBJ2-3; DNA: TGTGCCAGCAGTCTCTCACGGACTAGCGTCCGCACAGATACGCAGTATTTT; CDR3: CASSLSRTSVRTDTQYF
V: TRBV4-3; D: TRBD2; size: -; J: TRBJ2-1; DNA: TGCGCCAGCAGCCAAGATTGGAGGACTAGCGGGAATGAGCAGTTCTTC; CDR3: CASSQDWRTSGNEQFF
V: TRBV5-1; D: TRBD1; size: -; J: TRBJ1-5; DNA: TGCGCCAGCAGCCCCCTCGGACAGGGGGCCGGGCAGCCCCAGCATTTT; CDR3: CASSPLGQGAGQPQHF